This T cell receptor beta chain was recorded in a study of shared clonotypes between healthy human individuals. The V and J ends lost 2 bases and 5 bases respectively, with 11 bases between them. Germline lookup yields CDR1 SGHTA and CDR2 FQGTGA. CDR3 size: 14 residues. Produced via immunoSEQ multiplex PCR; TCRdb's table is partial and in-frame only. The repertoire holds 1,400,000 or so clones, with about 98.5% as singletons. This sequence originates from a young man in good health. J is TRBJ2-3 and V is TRBV7-3; D is perhaps TRBD1 (7 bases). The sample taken for sequencing was naive CD4+ T cells sorted from blood. Subset described: CD45RA+ positively selected. CDR3 sequence: CASSLGGGGDTQYF. In DNA, the CDR3 is TGTGCCAGCAGCTTAGGAGGGGGCGGAGATACGCAGTATTTT.